The clone carrying this T cell receptor beta chain was observed once. What it binds is unknown. This sample also contains other DNA sequences that code for the same CDR3. Sequencing was performed with immunoSEQ multiplex PCR; in TCRdb, only in-frame clones are kept and a portion is missing. The sample includes hundreds of thousands of clones, less than 80% of them seen just once. The CDR3 sequence is 15 residues long. With V trimmed by 6 bases and J by 1 base, 4 bases remained unmatched. The germline V gene has CDR1 MDHEN and CDR2 SYDVKM. This entry comes from a study of shared clonotypes between healthy human individuals. For the study at large: The plates for each donor numbered three CD4 naive, three CD4 memory, two CD8 naive and one CD8 memory. Study outcomes and limitations: For naive CD4 cells, around 5% of clonotypes were shared across a few donors. With few donors, the genetic and exposure-history diversity represented was limited.

Material: memory CD4+ T cells sorted from blood. As to subset: CD45RA-negative fraction. The TCR originated in a woman aged 25 to 39 in good health. The V call is TRBV28, the J call TRBJ2-1; 9 bases map to TRBD1. CDR3 amino acids: CASRGDRGSYNEQFF. CDR3 in DNA: TGTGCCAGCAGAGGTGACAGGGGGTCCTACAATGAGCAGTTCTTC.